These T cell receptor beta chains were read from a single sample in a study of Ad26.COV2.S vaccination and SARS-CoV-2 variants. Assay used: immunoSEQ multiplex PCR; TCRdb lists only in-frame clones, some missing. The sample yields around 450,000 clones, approximately 90% seen once. The material was peripheral blood, obtained in a trial of Ad26.COV2.S vaccine versus placebo. The receptors originated from a person between 18 and 59 years old who received the Ad26.COV2.S COVID-19 vaccine or a placebo. Both conserved end residues are part of each CDR3. D genes are given only for firm matches. Clone sizes are given selectively: once, few, many, or a class where the clone is expanded.

16,TRBJ2-3,TRBD1,NA,TRBV4-3,TGCGCCAGCAGCCCTGTACAGGGGGCGAGGGGGGATACGCAGTATTTT,CASSPVQGARGDTQYF
13,TRBJ2-7,NA,NA,TRBV3-1/TRBV3-2,TGTGCCAGCAGTGCTACGGGGGTAGGAGAGCAGTACTTC,CASSATGVGEQYF
13,TRBJ1-6,NA,NA,TRBV28,TGTGCCAGCAGGGGGTCTCATAATTCACCCCTCCACTTT,CASRGSHNSPLHF
17,TRBJ1-3,NA,NA,TRBV5-1,TGCGCCAGCAGCGAGGATGCTGGGGGTTCTACAGGAAACACCATATATTTT,CASSEDAGGSTGNTIYF
13,TRBJ1-2,NA,NA,TRBV6-5,TGTGCCAGCACGGCGGGGGCGGGTTATGGCTACACCTTC,CASTAGAGYGYTF
14,TRBJ1-1,NA,NA,TRBV27,TGTGCCAGCAGTTTCTCGGGTACTCACACTGAAGCTTTCTTT,CASSFSGTHTEAFF
15,TRBJ2-5,TRBD2,NA,TRBV2,TGTGCCAGCAGTGCACTAGCGGGGGACCAAGAGACCCAGTACTTC,CASSALAGDQETQYF
14,TRBJ2-5,NA,NA,TRBV7-9,TGTGCCAGCAGCCACCCGGGGGGCGGGGAGACCCAGTACTTC,CASSHPGGGETQYF
13,TRBJ2-1,NA,NA,TRBV27,TGTGCCAGCAGCCTTGGGCCGGGCAATGAGCAGTTCTTC,CASSLGPGNEQFF
15,TRBJ1-3,TRBD1,NA,TRBV3-1/TRBV3-2,TGTGCCAGCAGCCAAGGACAGGGAGGGGGAAACACCATATATTTT,CASSQGQGGGNTIYF
17,TRBJ2-7,NA,NA,TRBV6-7,TGTGCCAGCAGCCCCCTTCGGGCGCATACACACTCCTACGAGCAGTACTTC,CASSPLRAHTHSYEQYF
15,TRBJ2-7,NA,once,TRBV27,TGTGCCAGCAGTACAGCACGCTACCTCTCCTACGAGCAGTACTTC,CASSTARYLSYEQYF
15,TRBJ2-1,NA,NA,TRBV5-1,TGCGCCAGCAGCGTGGACGGGAGCTCCTACAATGAGCAGTTCTTC,CASSVDGSSYNEQFF
14,TRBJ1-3,NA,NA,TRBV7-9,TGTGCCAGCAGCTTAGGTGGGACTGGAAACACCATATATTTT,CASSLGGTGNTIYF
15,TRBJ2-2,TRBD1,NA,TRBV2,TGTGCCAGCAGTATGCGGACAGGGGACACCGGGGAGCTGTTTTTT,CASSMRTGDTGELFF
16,TRBJ2-7,TRBD2,NA,TRBV6-4,TGTGCCAGCAGTGGTGTTTATCTGGAGCGGGGGAACGAGCAGTACTTC,CASSGVYLERGNEQYF